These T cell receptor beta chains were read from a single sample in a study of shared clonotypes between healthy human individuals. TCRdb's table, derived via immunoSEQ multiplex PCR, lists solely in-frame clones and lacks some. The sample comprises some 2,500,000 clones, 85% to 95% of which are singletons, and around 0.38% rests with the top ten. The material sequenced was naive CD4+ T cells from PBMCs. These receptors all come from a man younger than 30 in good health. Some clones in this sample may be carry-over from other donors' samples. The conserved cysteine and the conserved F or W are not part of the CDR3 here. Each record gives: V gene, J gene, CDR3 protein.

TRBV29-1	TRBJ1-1	SVKRGNTEAF
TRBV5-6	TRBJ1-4	ASSLWDRNEKLF
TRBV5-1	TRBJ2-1	ASSLEGRASF
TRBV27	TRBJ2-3	ASSLFRGSRPDTQY
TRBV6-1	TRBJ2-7	ASSEPGLAYEQY
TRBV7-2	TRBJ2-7	ASSLDGSGRSYEQY
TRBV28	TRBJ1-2	ASSLLTGDAYGYT
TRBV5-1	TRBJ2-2	ASSQGGESVPGELF
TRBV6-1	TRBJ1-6	ASRGTAPSPLH
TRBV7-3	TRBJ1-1	ASSPVHATEAF
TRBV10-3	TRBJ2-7	ATRIGGGPSRDEQY
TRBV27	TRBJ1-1	ASIPRGAGTEAF
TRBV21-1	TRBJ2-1	ASSRHLRLAGDLCEQF
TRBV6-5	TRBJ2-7	ASTRPGISGEQY
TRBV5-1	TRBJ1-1	ASSLAWGRNTEAF
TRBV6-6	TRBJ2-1	ASSYSRGPSNEQF